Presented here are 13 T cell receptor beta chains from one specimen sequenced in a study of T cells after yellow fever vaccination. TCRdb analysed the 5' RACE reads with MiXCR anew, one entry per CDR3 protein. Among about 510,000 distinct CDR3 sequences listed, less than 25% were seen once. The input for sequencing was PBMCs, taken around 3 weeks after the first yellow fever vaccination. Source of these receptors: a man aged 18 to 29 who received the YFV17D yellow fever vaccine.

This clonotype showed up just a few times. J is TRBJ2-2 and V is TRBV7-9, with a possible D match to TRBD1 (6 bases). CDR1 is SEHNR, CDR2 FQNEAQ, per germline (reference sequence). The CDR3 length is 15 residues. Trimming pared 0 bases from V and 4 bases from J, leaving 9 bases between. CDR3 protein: CASSLARTVTGELFF. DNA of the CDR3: TGTGCCAGCAGCTTAGCCCGGACAGTCACCGGGGAGCTGTTTTTT. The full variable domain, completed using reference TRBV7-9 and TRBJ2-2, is DTGVSQNPRHKITKRGQNVTFRCDPISEHNRLYWYRQTLGQGPEFLTYFQNEAQLEKSRLLSDRFSAERPKGSFSTLEIQRTEQGDSAMYLCASSLARTVTGELFFGEGSRLTVL.

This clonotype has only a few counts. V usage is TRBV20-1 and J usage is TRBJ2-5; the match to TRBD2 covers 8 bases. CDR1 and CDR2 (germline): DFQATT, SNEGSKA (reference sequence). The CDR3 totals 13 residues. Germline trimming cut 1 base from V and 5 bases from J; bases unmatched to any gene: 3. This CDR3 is CSARGGGRETQYF. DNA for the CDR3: TGCAGTGCTAGAGGCGGGGGGCGGGAGACCCAGTACTTC.

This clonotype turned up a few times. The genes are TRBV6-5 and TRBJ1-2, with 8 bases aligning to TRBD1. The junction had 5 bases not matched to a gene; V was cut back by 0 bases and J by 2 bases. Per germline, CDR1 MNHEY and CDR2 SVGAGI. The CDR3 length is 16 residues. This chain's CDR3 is CASSYSRTGLNYGYTF. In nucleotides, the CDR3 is TGTGCCAGCAGTTACTCCAGGACAGGGTTAAACTATGGCTACACCTTC.

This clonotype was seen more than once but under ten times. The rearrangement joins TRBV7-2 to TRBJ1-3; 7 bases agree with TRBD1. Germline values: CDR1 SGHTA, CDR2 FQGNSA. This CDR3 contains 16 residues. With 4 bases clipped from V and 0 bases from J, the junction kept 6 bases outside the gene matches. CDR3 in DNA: TGTGCCAGCAGCTCGTACAGGGGCCCCTCTGGAAACACCATATATTTT. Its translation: CASSSYRGPSGNTIYF.

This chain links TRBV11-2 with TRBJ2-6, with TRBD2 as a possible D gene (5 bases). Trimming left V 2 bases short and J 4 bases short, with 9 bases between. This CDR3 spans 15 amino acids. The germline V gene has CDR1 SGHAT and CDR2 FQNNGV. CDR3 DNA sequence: TGTGCCAGCAGCTTAATAGCGCTCGGGGCCAACGTCCTGACTTTC. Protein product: CASSLIALGANVLTF.

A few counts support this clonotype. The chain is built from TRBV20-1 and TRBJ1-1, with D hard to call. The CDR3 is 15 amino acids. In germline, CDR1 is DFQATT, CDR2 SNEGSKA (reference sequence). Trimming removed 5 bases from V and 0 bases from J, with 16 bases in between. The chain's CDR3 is CSAPPLDGLNTEAFF. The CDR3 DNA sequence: TGCAGTGCTCCTCCACTGGACGGACTGAACACTGAAGCTTTCTTT.

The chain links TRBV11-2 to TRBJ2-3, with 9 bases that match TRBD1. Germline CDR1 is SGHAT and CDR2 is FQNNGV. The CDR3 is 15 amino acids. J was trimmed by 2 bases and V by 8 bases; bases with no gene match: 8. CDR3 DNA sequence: TGTGCCAGCGGGGGAGGGACAGGGTACACAGATACGCAGTATTTT. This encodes CASGGGTGYTDTQYF. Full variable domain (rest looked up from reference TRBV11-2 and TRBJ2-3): EAGVAQSPRYKIIEKRQSVAFWCNPISGHATLYWYQQILGQGPKLLIQFQNNGVVDDSQLPKDRFSAERLKGVDSTLKIQPAKLEDSAVYLCASGGGTGYTDTQYFGPGTRLTVL.

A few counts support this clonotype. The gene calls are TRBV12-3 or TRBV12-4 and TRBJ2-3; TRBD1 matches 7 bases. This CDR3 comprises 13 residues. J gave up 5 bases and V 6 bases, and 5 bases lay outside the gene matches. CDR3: CASSRRQGDTQYF. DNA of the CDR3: TGTGCCAGCAGCCGACGACAGGGAGATACGCAGTATTTT.

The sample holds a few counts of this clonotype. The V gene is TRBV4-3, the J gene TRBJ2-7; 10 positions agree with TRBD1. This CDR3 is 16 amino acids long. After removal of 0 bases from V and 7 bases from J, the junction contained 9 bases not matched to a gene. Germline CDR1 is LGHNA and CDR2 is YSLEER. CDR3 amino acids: CASSQDLLDRGREQYF. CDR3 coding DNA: TGCGCCAGCAGCCAAGATCTCCTAGACAGGGGGCGAGAGCAGTACTTC.

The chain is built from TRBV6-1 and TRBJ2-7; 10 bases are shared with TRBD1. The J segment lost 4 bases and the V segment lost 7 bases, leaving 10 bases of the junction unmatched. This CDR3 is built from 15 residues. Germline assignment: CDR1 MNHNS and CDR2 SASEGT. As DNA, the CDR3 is TGTGCCAGCAAACTCCACGGGACAGGGGATTACGAGCAGTACTTC. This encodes CASKLHGTGDYEQYF.

The CDR3: CASIPGAGLSPLHF. The CDR3 DNA reads as TGTGCCAGCATCCCCGGGGCAGGGCTATCACCCCTCCACTTT. The chain is built from TRBV28 and TRBJ1-6; TRBD1 is a possible D gene (5 bases). Germline CDR1 reads MDHEN; CDR2 reads SYDVKM. This CDR3 spans 14 amino acids. Trimming left V 7 bases short and J 10 bases short, with 17 bases between. Variable domain in full (rest from reference TRBV28 and TRBJ1-6): DVKVTQSSRYLVKRTGEKVFLECVQDMDHENMFWYRQDPGLGLRLIYFSYDVKMKEKGDIPEGYSVSREKKERFSLILESASTNQTSMYLCASIPGAGLSPLHFGNGTRLTVT.

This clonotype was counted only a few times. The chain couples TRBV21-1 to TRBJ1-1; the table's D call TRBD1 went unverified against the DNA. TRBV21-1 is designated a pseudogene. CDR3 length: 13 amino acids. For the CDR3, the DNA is TGTGCCAGCACCGAATACAGGGTCACTGAAGCTTTCTTT. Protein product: CASTEYRVTEAFF.

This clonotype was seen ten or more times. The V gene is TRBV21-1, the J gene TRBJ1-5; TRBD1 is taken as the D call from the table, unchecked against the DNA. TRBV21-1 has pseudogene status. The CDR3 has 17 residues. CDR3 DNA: TGTGCCAGCAGCAAAGTAGCGGGACAGGGAGGAAACCAGCCCCAGCATTTT. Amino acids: CASSKVAGQGGNQPQHF.